The clone carrying this TCR beta chain was found many times. These data belong to a study of T cells in Graves' hyperthyroidism and ophthalmopathy. Stable Graves' hyperthyroidism meant no ophthalmopathy progression within 18 months. The germline V gene encodes CDR1 SGHNT and CDR2 YENEEA. The V gene end was trimmed by 1 base and the J gene end by 5 bases; junction bases not matched to a gene: 13. CDR3 length equals 19 residues. Amplified TCR beta CDR3 regions derived from RNA transcripts. First-round RT-PCR of the TCR CDR3 relied on the HTBI primer set. Using its own MiXCR run on the multiplex PCR reads, TCRdb lists one record per CDR3 protein. The sample gives about 290,000 distinct CDR3 sequences, roughly an eighth of which show up once; 7.9% is in the top ten.

The TCR originated in a woman in her forties with Graves' hyperthyroidism. The V gene is TRBV11-3, the J gene TRBJ2-1; TRBD2 agrees at 11 bases. The material sequenced was blood. The CDR3 region is CASSLGYGTSGAPNNEQFF. CDR3 bases: TGTGCCAGCAGCTTAGGCTACGGGACTAGCGGAGCACCCAACAATGAGCAGTTCTTC.